This TCR beta chain was profiled in a study of patients and donors after allogeneic stem cell transplantation. CDR3 length equals 18 residues. V shed 2 bases and J shed 2 bases, with 19 bases lying between them. Per the germline V gene, CDR1 is SGHAT and CDR2 is FQNNGV. TCRdb re-called the RT-PCR reads with MiXCR, one entry per CDR3 protein. The sample has tens of thousands of distinct CDR3 sequences; 37% are singletons. V and J are TRBV11-2 and TRBJ1-3, with D perhaps matching TRBD1 (6 bases). Source material: blood, either unsorted or a sorted T cell fraction (not recorded which). This TCR derives from a human donor who was either an allogeneic HSCT recipient or a stem cell or donor lymphocyte infusion donor (not recorded which). It is not recorded whose cells these are; they may come from a transplant donor. The CDR3 sequence is CASSLSPRNREAGNTIYF. The CDR3, as DNA: TGTGCCAGCAGCTTAAGTCCCCGTAACAGGGAAGCTGGAAACACCATATATTTT.